This entry lists 26 T cell receptor beta chains sequenced from one sample in a study of T and B cells in COVID-19 patients. Multiplex PCR with BIOMED2 TRB-A/B primer pools amplified TRB rearrangements. TCRdb fed the multiplex PCR reads into MiXCR, producing one record per CDR3 protein. The repertoire holds about 22,000 distinct CDR3 sequences, with 25% to 30% as singletons. Each TRB amplification used roughly 240-550 ng of genomic DNA from blood. Sequenced material: blood. Receptors originate from a human donor who had recovered from COVID-19.

DNA of the CDR3: TGTGCCTGGAGTGTCCTCCCCGGGGAGCTGTTTTTT. Protein: CAWSVLPGELFF. The V gene is TRBV30, the J gene TRBJ2-2; D unclear. From germline, CDR1 is GTSNPN and CDR2 SVGIG (reference sequence). With 0 bases removed from V and 6 bases from J, the gap between germline ends came to 5 bases. The CDR3 spans 12 residues.

This clonotype turned up a few times. This chain connects TRBV5-1 to TRBJ2-1; 9 nucleotides match TRBD2. The J segment lost 6 bases and the V segment lost 0 bases, leaving 1 base of the junction unmatched. Germline V gene sequence: CDR1 SGHRS, CDR2 YFSETQ. The CDR3 covers 14 residues. CDR3 DNA: TGCGCCAGCAGCTTGGGACTAGCGGCCAATGAGCAGTTCTTC. It yields the protein CASSLGLAANEQFF.

This clonotype appeared a few times. The chain carries TRBV19 and TRBJ1-2; D might be TRBD1 (6 bases). The CDR3 covers 13 residues. Germline CDR1 and CDR2: LNHDA and SQIVND (reference sequence). V gave up 6 bases and J gave up 4 bases, with 12 bases separating them. This chain's CDR3 is CASSPQGSYGYTF. For the CDR3, the DNA is TGTGCCAGTAGCCCCCAGGGGAGCTATGGCTACACCTTC.

In regard to this clonotype: This may come from a read error, since a much larger clone is one base off. The chain links TRBV19 to TRBJ2-1; no definite D call. Germline values: CDR1 LNHDA, CDR2 SQIVND (reference sequence). Trimming stripped 6 bases from V and 8 bases from J, with 5 bases between. The CDR3 consists of 10 residues. In DNA form, the CDR3 reads TGTGCCAGTAGAAACGATGAGCAGTTCTTC. Translated, it gives CASRNDEQFF.

This clonotype was seen ten or more times. The chain joins TRBV6-5 to TRBJ2-1; 7 nucleotides agree with TRBD1. With 5 bases clipped from V and 0 bases from J, the junction kept 7 bases outside the gene matches. The length of the CDR3 is 16 residues. Germline CDR1 MNHEY, CDR2 SVGAGI. The CDR3 loop reads CASSRGQTSSYNEQFF. The CDR3 bases are TGTGCCAGCAGTAGGGGACAGACGAGCTCCTACAATGAGCAGTTCTTC.

V is TRBV11-1 and J is TRBJ1-6, with a weak D call TRBD1 (5 bases). Germline V gives CDR1 SGHAT, CDR2 FQDESV (reference sequence). The CDR3 is 15 residues long. Trimming shortened V by 1 base and J by 9 bases, and 13 bases separated the two germline ends. The CDR3 DNA sequence: TGTGCCAGCAGCTTAGGAGGGCAGGGTGTTTCACCCCTCCACTTT. This codes for CASSLGGQGVSPLHF.

The CDR3 reads CASSPGLAGVEQYF. The CDR3 nucleotides are TGTGCCAGCAGCCCGGGACTAGCGGGAGTCGAGCAGTACTTC. The genes are TRBV7-6 and TRBJ2-7; 14 bases map to TRBD2. CDR3 size: 14 residues. V was pared by 5 bases and J by 6 bases, with 3 bases of the junction left unmatched. Germline-derived CDR1 and CDR2 are SGHVS and FNYEAQ.

This clonotype was seen many times. The rearrangement links TRBV29-1 to TRBJ1-1, with 9 bases fitting TRBD1. This CDR3 comprises 13 residues. Germline V gives CDR1 SQVTM, CDR2 ANQGSEA. The ends lost 4 bases at V and 7 bases at J; junction bases unmatched: 7. This CDR3 is CSVVKGQGIEAFF. The CDR3 bases are TGCAGCGTTGTGAAGGGACAGGGTATTGAAGCTTTCTTT.

This clonotype has a single count. V usage is TRBV7-9 and J usage is TRBJ2-7; tentatively, D is TRBD1 (5 bases). This CDR3 has 14 residues. Germline V gene data show CDR1 as SEHNR and CDR2 as FQNEAQ (reference sequence). The V and J ends lost 3 bases and 0 bases respectively, with 9 bases between them. This CDR3 is CASSFSRDSYEQYF. CDR3 DNA: TGTGCCAGCAGCTTTTCCAGGGACTCCTACGAGCAGTACTTC.

This clonotype has only a few counts. The CDR3 loop reads CASSIQGPARTEAFF. The CDR3 nucleotides read TGTGCCAGTAGTATACAGGGACCGGCGAGGACTGAAGCTTTCTTT. The rearrangement joins TRBV19 to TRBJ1-1; D perhaps matches TRBD1 (5 bases). V lost 2 bases and J lost 5, with 15 bases in between. Germline CDR1 reads LNHDA; CDR2 reads SQIVND (reference sequence). The CDR3 contains 15 residues.

CDR3 DNA: TGTGCCAGCAGTTTCAGGGGTTCACCCCTCCACTTT. It is translated as CASSFRGSPLHF. V usage is TRBV12-3 or TRBV12-4 and J usage is TRBJ1-6; a possible D gene is TRBD1 (6 bases). V lost 3 bases, J lost 9 bases, and 6 bases lay in between. This CDR3 is built from 12 residues.

The gene calls are TRBV12-3 or TRBV12-4 and TRBJ2-1; tentative D call: TRBD1 (5 bases). Trimming pared 5 bases from V and 0 bases from J, leaving 11 bases between. The CDR3 consists of 15 residues. The CDR3 nucleotides read TGTGCCAGCAGTGAGCGACAGCCCTCCTACAATGAGCAGTTCTTC. This encodes CASSERQPSYNEQFF.

This clonotype was seen ten or more times. The genes are TRBV6-5 and TRBJ1-6, with unresolved D. V dropped 8 bases and J dropped 8 bases, with 19 bases sitting between them. The CDR3 is 15 amino acids. CDR1 and CDR2 (germline): MNHEY, SVGAGI. The CDR3 sequence: CASSSGFGADSPLHF. For the CDR3, the DNA is TGTGCCAGCTCCTCCGGATTTGGCGCAGATTCACCCCTCCACTTT.

V and J are TRBV5-1 and TRBJ2-7; D might be TRBD1 (6 bases). Germline V gives CDR1 SGHRS, CDR2 YFSETQ. The CDR3 is 14 residues long. Trimming shortened V by 0 bases and J by 6 bases, and 13 bases separated the two germline ends. This CDR3 is CASSLGGTYIEQYF. CDR3 coding DNA: TGCGCCAGCAGCTTGGGGGGGACATATATCGAGCAGTACTTC.

This clonotype was detected only a few times. The chain carries TRBV6-5 and TRBJ2-7; D is possibly TRBD2 (6 bases). The germline gives CDR1 MNHEY, CDR2 SVGAGI. The CDR3 length is 13 residues. V was shortened by 8 bases and J by 3 bases, with 14 bases between the two germline ends. CDR3 protein: CASRLGLIYEQYF. The CDR3 DNA reads as TGTGCCAGCCGTCTCGGACTAATCTACGAGCAGTACTTC.

This clonotype was seen a handful of times. The chain has TRBV5-4 and TRBJ1-2; D possibly corresponds to TRBD1 (6 bases). Germline V CDR1 and CDR2: SGHNT, YYREEE (reference sequence). Trimming cost V 1 base and J 3 bases, with 10 bases left between them. The CDR3 extends over 14 amino acids. In nucleotides, the CDR3 is TGTGCCAGCAGCTTGTGGGGGGCCTACTATGGCTACACCTTC. It codes for CASSLWGAYYGYTF.

This clonotype was seen ten or more times. V usage is TRBV6-2 or TRBV6-3 and J usage is TRBJ2-1, with D unclear. Trimming stripped 2 bases from V and 2 bases from J, with 10 bases between. Germline V gene lookup returns CDR1 MNHEY and CDR2 SVGEGT. This CDR3 region has 15 residues. CDR3 DNA sequence: TGTGCCAGCAGTTACGGGCCAGGCACCTACAATGAGCAGTTCTTC. Residues: CASSYGPGTYNEQFF.

This clonotype is classed as medium-sized. The J gene is TRBJ2-5, the V gene TRBV19; possibly TRBD2 for D (6 bases). Trimming pared 0 bases from V and 6 bases from J, leaving 14 bases between. CDR1 LNHDA and CDR2 SQIVND come from the germline V gene (reference sequence). This CDR3 is 15 amino acids long. This chain's CDR3 is CASSIEDWRGKTQYF. In DNA form, the CDR3 reads TGTGCCAGTAGTATAGAGGACTGGCGCGGGAAGACCCAGTACTTC.

In its sample, this clonotype was seen a few times. V usage is TRBV6-1 and J usage is TRBJ2-5; D unclear. From germline, CDR1 is MNHNS and CDR2 SASEGT. The CDR3 is 13 amino acids. V lost 7 bases and J 6 bases, leaving 15 bases between the germline ends. CDR3 loop: CASKDPRPQTQYF. The CDR3 nucleotides are TGTGCCAGCAAGGACCCCCGGCCGCAGACCCAGTACTTC.

This clonotype was detected a few times. This sequence joins TRBV5-1 and TRBJ2-1, with 7 positions matching TRBD2. Looked up from germline, CDR1 is SGHRS and CDR2 is YFSETQ. The J segment lost 6 bases and the V segment lost 0 bases, leaving 9 bases of the junction unmatched. The CDR3 extends over 16 amino acids. CDR3 bases: TGCGCCAGCAGCTTGGGGGCCGGACTAGGTAGCAATGAGCAGTTCTTC. It encodes CASSLGAGLGSNEQFF.

This clonotype turned up a few times. J is TRBJ1-4 and V is TRBV6-5; no definite D call. The CDR3 covers 14 residues. Germline assignment: CDR1 MNHEY and CDR2 SVGAGI. Trimming cost V 6 bases and J 0 bases, with 8 bases left between them. The CDR3 coding sequence is TGTGCCAGCAGCCCAGCCTCAACTAATGAAAAACTGTTTTTT. It codes for CASSPASTNEKLFF.

This clonotype was detected a few times. V and J are TRBV6-5 and TRBJ1-2, with 7 bases aligning to TRBD1. The CDR3 has 15 amino acids. Germline V gives CDR1 MNHEY, CDR2 SVGAGI. V shed 5 bases, J shed 5 bases, and the junction held 11 bases outside the gene matches. The CDR3 coding sequence is TGTGCCAGCAGTCCCATGACAGGGACGGCTTATGGCTACACCTTC. Amino acid sequence: CASSPMTGTAYGYTF.

The V gene is TRBV10-3, the J gene TRBJ2-7; TRBD1 matches at 8 bases. CDR3 length equals 15 residues. Germline CDR1 and CDR2: ENHRY and SYGVKD. V was pared by 3 bases and J by 3 bases, with 7 bases of the junction left unmatched. DNA of the CDR3: TGTGCCATCAGTGAAGGACAGGGCGGGATCTACGAGCAGTACTTC. It is translated as CAISEGQGGIYEQYF.

Ten or more counts support this clonotype. The chain recombines TRBV19 with TRBJ2-7; D is unclear. The CDR3 consists of 14 residues. Germline CDR1 LNHDA, CDR2 SQIVND (reference sequence). The V gene lost 4 bases and the J gene lost 2 bases, with 12 bases spanning the gap. DNA of the CDR3: TGTGCCAGTAGTACCCCCGTGGGTCCCTACGAGCAGTACTTC. Translation gives CASSTPVGPYEQYF.

This chain joins TRBV6-5 and TRBJ2-5, with D unresolved. Germline CDR1 and CDR2: MNHEY and SVGAGI. The CDR3 runs to 15 residues. V lost 0 bases and J 7 bases, leaving 15 bases between the germline ends. This chain's CDR3 is CASSYSDKLGGTQYF. The CDR3 region has the DNA TGTGCCAGCAGTTACTCGGATAAGCTAGGTGGGACCCAGTACTTC.

The table lists this clonotype with a few counts. This rearrangement joins TRBV7-9 to TRBJ2-7, with 10 bases matching TRBD1. The ends lost 5 bases at V and 3 bases at J; junction bases unmatched: 4. The germline CDR1 and CDR2 sequences are SEHNR and FQNEAQ (reference sequence). The CDR3 has 14 residues. CDR3 protein: CASSPRDRGYEQYF. Here the CDR3 DNA reads TGTGCCAGCAGCCCCCGGGACAGGGGCTACGAGCAGTACTTC.